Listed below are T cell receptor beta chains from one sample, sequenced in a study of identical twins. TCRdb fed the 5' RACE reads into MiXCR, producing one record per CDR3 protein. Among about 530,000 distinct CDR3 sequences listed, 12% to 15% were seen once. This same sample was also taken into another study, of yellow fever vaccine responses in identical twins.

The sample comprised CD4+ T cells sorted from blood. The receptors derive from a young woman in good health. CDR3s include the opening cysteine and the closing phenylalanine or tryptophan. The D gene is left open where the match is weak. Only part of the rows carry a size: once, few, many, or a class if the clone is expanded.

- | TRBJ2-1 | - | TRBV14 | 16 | TGTGCCAGCAGCCAAGAGACCGCACAGAGGTACAATGAGCAGTTCTTC | CASSQETAQRYNEQFF
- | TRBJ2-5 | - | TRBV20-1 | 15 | TGCAGTGCTAGAGGGGGAGTAGTGGGGCAAGAGACCCAGTACTTC | CSARGGVVGQETQYF
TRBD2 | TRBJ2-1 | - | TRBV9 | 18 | TGTGCCAGCAGCGTAGAGTGGGGGGGACTAGCGGCATACAATGAGCAGTTCTTC | CASSVEWGGLAAYNEQFF
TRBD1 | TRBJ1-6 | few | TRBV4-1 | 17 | TGCGCCAGCAGCCAAGTCTTCCGGGACAGGGAGAATTCACCCCTCCACTTT | CASSQVFRDRENSPLHF
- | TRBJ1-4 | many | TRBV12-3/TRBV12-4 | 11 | TGTGCCAGCAGTTGGGGGGAAAAACTGTTTTTT | CASSWGEKLFF
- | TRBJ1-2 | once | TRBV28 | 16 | TGTGCCAGCAGTTCAGCCTCGCGGACAGTGGGCTATGGCTACACCTTC | CASSSASRTVGYGYTF
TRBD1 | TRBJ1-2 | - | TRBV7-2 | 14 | TGTGCCAGCAGCGCTTGGGACAGGTACTATGGCTACACCTTC | CASSAWDRYYGYTF
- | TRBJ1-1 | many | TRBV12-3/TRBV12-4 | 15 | TGTGCCAGCAGTTTAGAGCCCGCAATGAACACTGAAGCTTTCTTT | CASSLEPAMNTEAFF
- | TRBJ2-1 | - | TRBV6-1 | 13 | TGTGCCAGCAGTGAATATACCTCGGCACGTCAGTTCTTC | CASSEYTSARQFF
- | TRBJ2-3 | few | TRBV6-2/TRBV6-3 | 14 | TGTGCCAGCAGAATAGCGGCACCCACAGATACGCAGTATTTT | CASRIAAPTDTQYF